The present TCR beta chain was sequenced within a study of cytomegalovirus exposure and HLA in healthy donors. Study-wide findings and caveats: In a later analysis, TCR beta V- and J-gene trimming was associated with a missense DCLRE1C variant. CMV antigen specificity of a few CMV-associated chains was confirmed in vitro.

V shed 1 base and J 4 bases; nucleotides not matched to a gene: 3. The CDR3 loop spans 14 amino acids. Looked up from germline, CDR1 is LNHDA and CDR2 is SQIVND (reference sequence). The PCR contained 60 Vbeta and 13 Jbeta primers. Generated by immunoSEQ multiplex PCR, the TCRdb table keeps only in-frame clones and is missing some. The sample includes about 170,000 clones, around four fifths seen only once; the top ten take around 3.2%. To note about this clone: Its target is unknown.

This TCR was sampled from a female donor in good health and CMV-seronegative. The specimen sequenced was PBMCs. This rearrangement joins TRBV19 to TRBJ1-2; 7 bases agree with TRBD1. CDR3 in amino acids: CASSIVGQPYGYTF. DNA for the CDR3: TGTGCCAGTAGTATAGTGGGACAGCCCTATGGCTACACCTTC. The variable domain in full, completed from reference TRBV19 and TRBJ1-2, reads DGGITQSPKYLFRKEGQNVTLSCEQNLNHDAMYWYRQDPGQGLRLIYYSQIVNDFQKGDIAEGYSVSREKKESFPLTVTSAQKNPTAFYLCASSIVGQPYGYTFGSGTRLTVV.